One and the same sample provided the 28 T cell receptor beta chains below, sequenced in a study of T cells in Graves' hyperthyroidism and ophthalmopathy. Template material for amplifying TCR beta CDR3 regions consisted of RNA transcripts. With the HTBI primer set, the TCR CDR3 went through a first round of RT-PCR. In TCRdb, the multiplex PCR reads were re-called with MiXCR into one record per CDR3 protein. Of 450,000 to 500,000 distinct CDR3 sequences listed, less than 25% are singletons. Material: blood. All receptors come from a woman between 70 and 85 years old with Graves' ophthalmopathy.

This chain links TRBV6-1 with TRBJ1-5; TRBD1 matches at 9 bases. J gave up 7 bases and V 6 bases, and 13 bases lay outside the gene matches. Germline lookup yields CDR1 MNHNS and CDR2 SASEGT. The CDR3 covers 16 residues. The CDR3 reads CASREYGTGSGQPQHF. The CDR3, as DNA: TGTGCCAGCAGGGAATACGGGACAGGGTCGGGGCAGCCCCAGCATTTT.

This clonotype was recorded a few times. The J gene is TRBJ2-3, the V gene TRBV19, with TRBD2 identical over 14 bases. V lost 3 bases to trimming and J lost 7 bases; unmatched junction nucleotides: 9. CDR1 and CDR2 from the germline V gene are LNHDA and SQIVND (reference sequence). The CDR3 consists of 17 residues. The CDR3 DNA reads TGTGCCAGTAGTATCCAGGGACTAGCGGGAGTGCAGAATACGCAGTATTTT. It yields the protein CASSIQGLAGVQNTQYF.

This clonotype was seen only a few times. The chain is built from TRBV7-9 and TRBJ1-2; a weak D match, TRBD1 (6 bases). This CDR3 comprises 14 residues. The ends were cut back, 5 bases at V and 4 bases at J, with 14 bases in the middle. In germline, CDR1 is SEHNR, CDR2 FQNEAQ (reference sequence). CDR3: CASSDRDKGYGYTF. The DNA for the CDR3 is TGTGCCAGCAGCGACCGGGACAAAGGCTATGGCTACACCTTC.

The V call is TRBV9, the J call TRBJ1-1, with D perhaps matching TRBD1 (6 bases). This CDR3 comprises 16 residues. Per the germline V gene, CDR1 is SGDLS and CDR2 is YYNGEE. Trimming cost V 3 bases and J 5 bases, with 20 bases left between them. CDR3 sequence (DNA): TGTGCCAGCAGCGAACGCCTCTTGGGGGCGCGTACTGAAGCTTTCTTT. Protein product: CASSERLLGARTEAFF. Together with reference TRBV9 and TRBJ1-1, the CDR3 gives the full variable domain: DSGVTQTPKHLITATGQRVTLRCSPRSGDLSVYWYQQSLDQGLQFLIQYYNGEERAKGNILERFSAQQFPDLHSELNLSSLELGDSALYFCASSERLLGARTEAFFGQGTRLTVV.

This clonotype was detected a few times. The rearrangement joins TRBV6-1 to TRBJ2-3; 7 bases fit TRBD2. The junction had 7 bases not matched to a gene; V was cut back by 5 bases and J by 2 bases. CDR3 length: 15 residues. Germline assignment: CDR1 MNHNS and CDR2 SASEGT. The CDR3 loop is CASSLPGRITDTQYF. The CDR3, as DNA: TGTGCCAGCAGTTTACCCGGGAGGATCACAGATACGCAGTATTTT.

This clonotype has just a few counts. V usage is TRBV27 and J usage is TRBJ1-1; D uncertain. V was shortened by 7 bases and J by 3 bases, with 18 bases between the two germline ends. CDR1 and CDR2 (germline): MNHEY, SMNVEV (reference sequence). This CDR3 contains 15 residues. The CDR3 loop reads CASNCSGRAYTEAFF. CDR3 sequence (DNA): TGTGCCAGCAATTGTTCGGGCAGAGCTTACACTGAAGCTTTCTTT.

V and J are TRBV20-1 and TRBJ1-1; tentatively, D is TRBD1 (6 bases). This CDR3 region has 14 residues. The V end lost 3 bases, the J end lost 1 base, and 12 bases lay between the germline ends. Germline V CDR1 and CDR2: DFQATT, SNEGSKA (reference sequence). The CDR3: CSASSGAGNTEAFF. The CDR3 region has the DNA TGCAGTGCTAGCTCGGGGGCAGGGAACACTGAAGCTTTCTTT.

The chain joins TRBV27 to TRBJ2-3; D is unresolved. CDR1 is MNHEY, CDR2 SMNVEV, per germline (reference sequence). The CDR3 is made up of 16 amino acids. Trimming took off 7 bases at V and 3 bases at J, with 20 bases between the two ends. CDR3: CASTARRGIRTDTQYF. The DNA of the CDR3 is TGTGCCAGCACCGCCCGTCGAGGAATTAGGACAGATACGCAGTATTTT.

This clonotype appeared a few times. This chain links TRBV6-1 with TRBJ2-3; 10 bases align to TRBD2. This CDR3 is built from 16 residues. V lost 4 bases and J lost 2; bases outside the gene matches: 6. Per germline, CDR1 MNHNS and CDR2 SASEGT. CDR3 sequence (DNA): TGTGCCAGCAGTGCCCAGACTAGCGGGTACACAGATACGCAGTATTTT. This translates into CASSAQTSGYTDTQYF.

The table lists this clonotype with a few counts. One junction end disagrees with the germline gene, perhaps due to a read error. The chain has TRBV7-9 and TRBJ2-3; the match to TRBD1 covers 9 bases. This CDR3 comprises 15 residues. CDR1 and CDR2 from the germline V gene are SEHNR and FQNEAQ (reference sequence). The CDR3: CAGSGQGIGTDTQYF. The CDR3 DNA follows: TGTGCCGGCAGCGGACAGGGGATTGGCACAGATACGCAGTATTTT.

This clonotype was observed a few times. The rearrangement joins TRBV12-5 to TRBJ2-2, with 7 bases matching TRBD2. The germline V gene encodes CDR1 LGHNT and CDR2 FRNRAP. The CDR3 has 12 amino acids. Germline trimming cut 6 bases from V and 7 bases from J; bases unmatched to any gene: 2. The CDR3 spells CASGRGVGELFF. The DNA of the CDR3 is TGTGCTAGTGGCCGGGGGGTCGGGGAGCTGTTTTTT.

This clonotype was recorded at least ten times. The genes are TRBV27 and TRBJ2-1; TRBD2 might be the D (5 bases). The ends were cut back, 11 bases at V and 3 bases at J, with 20 bases in the middle. Germline V gene lookup returns CDR1 MNHEY and CDR2 SMNVEV (reference sequence). This CDR3 has 15 amino acids. The CDR3 loop is CAPARASRHYNEQFF. The CDR3 DNA reads as TGTGCCCCGGCGCGGGCTAGCCGCCACTACAATGAGCAGTTCTTC.

Ten or more counts support this clonotype. The chain uses TRBV20-1 and TRBJ1-4; D may be TRBD1 (5 bases). Germline lookup yields CDR1 DFQATT and CDR2 SNEGSKA (reference sequence). V shed 6 bases and J shed 0 bases, with 14 bases lying between them. The CDR3 extends over 15 amino acids. The CDR3 DNA reads TGCAGTGCGGAGGACACTACCGCAACTAATGAAAAACTGTTTTTT. As protein: CSAEDTTATNEKLFF.

The chain recombines TRBV7-2 with TRBJ2-3, with 9 bases matching TRBD2. The CDR3 has 15 amino acids. The J segment lost 4 bases and the V segment lost 5 bases, leaving 7 bases of the junction unmatched. Germline V gene lookup returns CDR1 SGHTA and CDR2 FQGNSA. In nucleotides, the CDR3 is TGTGCCAGCAGCCTCAGACTAGCGGTTCCAGATACGCAGTATTTT. As protein: CASSLRLAVPDTQYF.

This clonotype was recorded many times. J is TRBJ2-1 and V is TRBV7-2; TRBD2 aligns across 11 bases. V lost 3 bases, J lost 7 bases, and 5 bases stayed unmatched. The CDR3 is made up of 15 amino acids. Germline CDR1 reads SGHTA; CDR2 reads FQGNSA. The CDR3 reads CASSFGLAGINEQFF. The CDR3 coding sequence is TGTGCCAGCAGCTTCGGACTAGCGGGTATTAATGAGCAGTTCTTC.

V usage is TRBV12-3 or TRBV12-4 and J usage is TRBJ2-1; D gene unclear. The V and J ends lost 2 bases and 12 bases respectively, with 8 bases between them. The CDR3 is 11 amino acids. The CDR3: CASSLKYRQFF. The CDR3 bases are TGTGCCAGCAGTTTAAAGTACCGGCAGTTCTTC.

This clonotype was observed at least ten times. The chain carries TRBV11-2 and TRBJ1-2; D remains ambiguous. CDR3 length: 13 amino acids. Germline V lookup: CDR1 SGHAT, CDR2 FQNNGV. V lost 0 bases and J lost 6, with 8 bases in between. The CDR3 region has the DNA TGTGCCAGCAGCTTAGATTCGGGGAATGGCTACACCTTC. Translation: CASSLDSGNGYTF.

For this clonotype: Relative to the germline gene, one junction end is altered; a read error may explain this. The chain couples TRBV6-1 to TRBJ2-5; D is unresolved. CDR1 MNHNS and CDR2 SASEGT come from the germline V gene. The CDR3 consists of 14 residues. DNA for the CDR3: TGTGCCAGCAGCGAAGTCGGCCAAGCGAGGCCCCAGTACTTC. Its protein product is CASSEVGQARPQYF.

V and J are TRBV5-1 and TRBJ2-3; D tentatively fits TRBD1 or TRBD2 (6 bases each). Trimming shortened V by 0 bases and J by 6 bases, and 14 bases separated the two germline ends. CDR3 length: 15 residues. The germline V gene encodes CDR1 SGHRS and CDR2 YFSETQ. The CDR3 DNA reads TGCGCCAGCAGCTTGGCCGGAGGGGGTCACGATACGCAGTATTTT. This sequence encodes CASSLAGGGHDTQYF. Drawing the rest from reference TRBV5-1 and TRBJ2-3, the complete variable domain is KAGVTQTPRYLIKTRGQQVTLSCSPISGHRSVSWYQQTPGQGLQFLFEYFSETQRNKGNFPGRFSGRQFSNSRSEMNVSTLELGDSALYLCASSLAGGGHDTQYFGPGTRLTVL.

The chain uses TRBV19 and TRBJ1-1, with a weak D call TRBD1 (5 bases). Germline assignment: CDR1 LNHDA and CDR2 SQIVND (reference sequence). The CDR3 has 15 residues. Trimming cost V 9 bases and J 1 base, with 18 bases left between them. This CDR3 reads CASQKGQQKNTEAFF. CDR3 coding DNA: TGTGCCAGCCAGAAAGGACAACAAAAGAACACTGAAGCTTTCTTT.

In this sample, this clonotype turned up many times. This CDR3 is CASSTRIEKLFF. CDR3 nucleotide sequence: TGTGCCAGCAGTACCCGGATAGAAAAACTGTTTTTT. This rearrangement joins TRBV2 to TRBJ1-4; D gene unclear. Germline V lookup: CDR1 SNHLY, CDR2 FYNNEI. Trimming left V 5 bases short and J 8 bases short, with 9 bases between. The CDR3 totals 12 residues.

This clonotype turned up a few times. The V call is TRBV11-2, the J call TRBJ2-7; 10 bases match TRBD2. The ends lost 4 bases at V and 4 bases at J; junction bases unmatched: 19. Per the germline V gene, CDR1 is SGHAT and CDR2 is FQNNGV. This CDR3 has 19 residues. CDR3 region: CASSYVGRGPSGRGYEQYF. The CDR3 region has the DNA TGTGCCAGCAGCTACGTTGGCAGGGGACCGAGCGGGAGGGGGTACGAGCAGTACTTC.

This clonotype appeared many times. J is TRBJ2-5 and V is TRBV11-3; D is unclear. The germline gives CDR1 SGHNT, CDR2 YENEEA. The CDR3 length is 14 residues. V was clipped by 1 base and J by 2 bases, with 8 bases between them. CDR3: CASSLARAQETQYF. CDR3 coding DNA: TGTGCCAGCAGCTTAGCCAGAGCACAAGAGACCCAGTACTTC.

The table lists this clonotype with many counts. The chain joins TRBV6-1 to TRBJ1-5; 7 bases are shared with TRBD1. With 10 bases clipped from V and 0 bases from J, the junction kept 9 bases outside the gene matches. Germline lookup yields CDR1 MNHNS and CDR2 SASEGT. The CDR3 runs to 15 residues. In DNA, the CDR3 is TGTGCCAACCCCGACAGGGCTTATAGCAATCAGCCCCAGCATTTT. Translation gives CANPDRAYSNQPQHF.

This clonotype appeared a few times. This chain joins TRBV6-1 and TRBJ2-5; D is possibly TRBD2 (6 bases). Germline-derived CDR1 and CDR2 are MNHNS and SASEGT. V was trimmed by 7 bases and J by 4 bases, leaving 16 bases between them. The CDR3 spans 14 residues. The CDR3, as DNA: TGTGCCAGCAACGGGGGAGGACTTTCAGAGACCCAGTACTTC. Protein: CASNGGGLSETQYF.

Only a few counts were recorded for this clonotype. The chain recombines TRBV11-2 with TRBJ2-7; D not resolved. Per germline, CDR1 SGHAT and CDR2 FQNNGV. This CDR3 has 11 residues. Trimming left V 4 bases short and J 7 bases short, with 8 bases between. The CDR3 spells CASSSVWEQYF. CDR3 nucleotides: TGTGCCAGCAGCTCTGTATGGGAGCAGTACTTC.

This chain links TRBV12-3 or TRBV12-4 with TRBJ2-1; 10 bases are shared with TRBD2. This CDR3 spans 17 amino acids. After removal of 5 bases from V and 6 bases from J, the junction contained 13 bases not matched to a gene. In DNA, the CDR3 is TGTGCCAGCAGTCTGAGGGGCTTAGCGGGAGGCAGCAATGAGCAGTTCTTC. This codes for CASSLRGLAGGSNEQFF.

There are many counts of this clonotype. The chain carries TRBV30 and TRBJ1-6; 7 bases map to TRBD1. The germline CDR1 and CDR2 sequences are GTSNPN and SVGIG (reference sequence). There are 14 residues in the CDR3. The junction had 8 bases not matched to a gene; V was cut back by 1 base and J by 11 bases. CDR3 DNA: TGTGCCTGGAGTGCAGCAGGGGGAATAGCACCCCTCCACTTT. This gives the protein CAWSAAGGIAPLHF.